This is a list of T cell receptor beta chains from one sample in a study of T cell changes during pregnancy in multiple sclerosis. Sequencing was performed with immunoSEQ multiplex PCR; in TCRdb, only in-frame clones are kept and a portion is missing. This table has 60,000 or so clones, around 95% appearing once. The source was CD4+ T cells from peripheral blood mononuclear cells, collected before pregnancy. The receptors stem from a female donor with multiple sclerosis, enrolled in a pregnancy study. Each CDR3 is given with its conserved first and last residue. Each record gives: V gene, D gene, clone size, J gene, CDR3 length, CDR3 protein, CDR3 DNA. D genes are given only for firm matches. Size tells how often a clone was seen (once, few, many) or the class of an expanded clone, and some rows leave it out.

TRBV28	TRBD1	NA	TRBJ1-5	16	CASSQGGRDSNQPQHF	TGTGCCAGCAGCCAAGGGGGCAGGGATAGCAATCAGCCCCAGCATTTT
TRBV7-8	TRBD2	NA	TRBJ2-5	16	CASSLGRTSGQETQYF	TGTGCCAGCAGCTTAGGACGGACTAGCGGACAAGAGACCCAGTACTTC
TRBV19	NA	NA	TRBJ2-7	14	CASSIDASSYEQYF	TGTGCCAGTAGTATAGACGCCAGCTCCTACGAGCAGTACTTC
TRBV7-2	TRBD1	NA	TRBJ1-1	17	CASSPRDRGLLYTEAFF	TGTGCCAGCAGCCCTCGGGACAGGGGATTATTGTACACTGAAGCTTTCTTT
TRBV14	NA	NA	TRBJ2-2	13	CASRLQVYGELFF	TGTGCCAGCAGGCTACAGGTTTACGGGGAGCTGTTTTTT
TRBV28	TRBD1	NA	TRBJ1-2	14	CASFNRGLAYGYTF	TGTGCCAGCTTCAACAGGGGGCTAGCCTATGGCTACACCTTC
TRBV5-4	TRBD1	NA	TRBJ1-2	15	CASSSRTGGIYGYTF	TGTGCCAGCAGCAGCAGGACAGGGGGTATCTATGGCTACACCTTC
TRBV28	NA	NA	TRBJ2-7	15	CASSLRQGGSGEQYF	TGTGCCAGCAGTTTAAGACAGGGAGGCTCCGGCGAGCAGTACTTC
TRBV27	NA	once	TRBJ1-1	13	CASKLRGNTEAFF	TGTGCCAGCAAATTGCGGGGGAACACTGAAGCTTTCTTT
TRBV7-9	TRBD1	NA	TRBJ2-5	14	CASSLSAGGETQYF	TGTGCCAGCAGCTTATCGGCAGGGGGAGAGACCCAGTACTTC
TRBV11-3	NA	NA	TRBJ2-5	13	CASSLGGGETQYF	TGTGCCAGCAGCTTGGGGGGTGGCGAGACCCAGTACTTC
TRBV18	NA	NA	TRBJ2-7	15	CASSRDRSRSYEQYF	TGTGCCAGCTCCCGCGACAGGTCCCGTTCCTACGAGCAGTACTTC
TRBV28	NA	NA	TRBJ2-3	14	CASSLPGYTDTQYF	TGTGCCAGCAGCCTTCCAGGGTACACAGATACGCAGTATTTT
TRBV7-8	TRBD2	NA	TRBJ2-1	14	CASSASGREGEQFF	TGTGCCAGCAGCGCAAGCGGGAGGGAAGGTGAGCAGTTCTTC
TRBV2	TRBD1	NA	TRBJ2-7	15	CASRGRTGSSYEQYF	TGTGCCAGCAGGGGGAGGACAGGGAGCTCCTACGAGCAGTACTTC
TRBV11-2	TRBD2	NA	TRBJ2-1	15	CASSVTSGSYNEQFF	TGTGCCAGCAGCGTTACTAGCGGTTCCTACAATGAGCAGTTCTTC
TRBV18	TRBD1	NA	TRBJ2-7	14	CASSPGQGGNEQYF	TGTGCCAGCTCCCCGGGACAGGGGGGGAACGAGCAGTACTTC
TRBV6-5	NA	NA	TRBJ2-7	14	CASSYSTGTYEQYF	TGTGCCAGCAGTTACTCGACGGGGACCTACGAGCAGTACTTC
TRBV5-5	NA	NA	TRBJ1-5	12	CASSLPNQPQHF	TGTGCCAGCAGCCTTCCTAATCAGCCCCAGCATTTT
TRBV9	TRBD1	NA	TRBJ2-2	14	CASSAGTGSGELFF	TGTGCCAGCAGCGCCGGGACAGGGTCCGGGGAGCTGTTTTTT
TRBV5-1	TRBD2	NA	TRBJ2-1	15	CASSFGLAGANEQFF	TGCGCCAGCAGCTTCGGACTAGCGGGTGCAAATGAGCAGTTCTTC
TRBV28	NA	NA	TRBJ2-5	13	CASSLGGSETQYF	TGTGCCAGCAGTTTAGGGGGCTCAGAGACCCAGTACTTC
TRBV5-6	NA	NA	TRBJ1-5	12	CASSFGNQPQHF	TGTGCCAGCAGCTTCGGGAATCAGCCCCAGCATTTT
TRBV7-6	TRBD1	NA	TRBJ1-1	15	CASSSRQGMNTEAFF	TGTGCCAGCAGTAGCAGACAGGGGATGAACACTGAAGCTTTCTTT
TRBV10-3	TRBD1	NA	TRBJ2-1	15	CAISGQGGSRVEQFF	TGTGCCATCAGTGGACAGGGGGGATCTAGGGTTGAGCAGTTCTTC
TRBV19	NA	NA	TRBJ2-1	14	CASSIGNGVGEQFF	TGTGCCAGTAGTATAGGAAACGGGGTAGGGGAGCAGTTCTTC
TRBV27	TRBD1	NA	TRBJ2-7	14	CASRLDRGGPEQYF	TGTGCCAGCAGATTGGACAGGGGTGGACCCGAGCAGTACTTC
TRBV4-2	NA	NA	TRBJ2-3	16	CASSQGFGGSTDTQYF	TGTGCCAGCAGCCAAGGATTCGGCGGGAGCACAGATACGCAGTATTTT
TRBV5-1	NA	NA	TRBJ2-1	15	CASTNRLSSYNEQFF	TGCGCCAGCACAAACAGGTTGAGCTCCTACAATGAGCAGTTCTTC
TRBV28	TRBD2	NA	TRBJ2-1	14	CASRASGSYNEQFF	TGTGCCAGCAGGGCTAGCGGGTCCTACAATGAGCAGTTCTTC
TRBV5-1	TRBD2	NA	TRBJ2-5	16	CASSPLGAGGRETQYF	TGCGCCAGCAGTCCTCTGGGTGCGGGAGGGCGAGAGACCCAGTACTTC
TRBV2	TRBD2	NA	TRBJ2-7	14	CASSEALGRAEQYF	TGTGCCAGCAGTGAAGCGCTTGGGAGGGCCGAGCAGTACTTC
TRBV5-1	TRBD1	once	TRBJ2-7	16	CASSLGDRGWSYEQYF	TGCGCCAGCAGCTTGGGGGACAGGGGCTGGTCCTACGAGCAGTACTTC
TRBV19	TRBD2	NA	TRBJ2-1	15	CASTIRGRDYNEQFF	TGTGCCAGTACCATACGAGGGAGGGACTACAATGAGCAGTTCTTC
TRBV28	NA	NA	TRBJ2-3	13	CASIEGRADTQYF	TGTGCCAGCATCGAGGGCCGGGCAGATACGCAGTATTTT
TRBV7-2	TRBD2	NA	TRBJ2-3	16	CASSSQLAGATDTQYF	TGTGCCAGCAGTTCCCAACTAGCGGGCGCAACAGATACGCAGTATTTT
TRBV18	NA	NA	TRBJ2-7	14	CASSLGTPSREQYF	TGTGCCAGCTCACTCGGGACTCCCTCGCGGGAGCAGTACTTC
TRBV6-1	NA	NA	TRBJ2-2	16	CASSEVWTANTGELFF	TGTGCCAGCAGTGAAGTGTGGACAGCGAACACCGGGGAGCTGTTTTTT
TRBV27	TRBD1	NA	TRBJ2-7	17	CASIVTSPGTGIYEQYF	TGTGCCAGCATTGTAACTAGCCCCGGGACAGGGATCTACGAGCAGTACTTC
TRBV7-2	NA	NA	TRBJ2-1	13	CASSPPGVNEQFF	TGTGCCAGCAGCCCTCCAGGCGTTAATGAGCAGTTCTTC
TRBV11-2	NA	NA	TRBJ2-3	14	CASSLDRATDTQYF	TGTGCCAGCAGCTTAGACAGGGCAACAGATACGCAGTATTTT
TRBV6-1	NA	NA	TRBJ2-6	15	CASSKPSSGANVLTF	TGTGCCAGCAGTAAGCCTAGCTCTGGGGCCAACGTCCTGACTTTC